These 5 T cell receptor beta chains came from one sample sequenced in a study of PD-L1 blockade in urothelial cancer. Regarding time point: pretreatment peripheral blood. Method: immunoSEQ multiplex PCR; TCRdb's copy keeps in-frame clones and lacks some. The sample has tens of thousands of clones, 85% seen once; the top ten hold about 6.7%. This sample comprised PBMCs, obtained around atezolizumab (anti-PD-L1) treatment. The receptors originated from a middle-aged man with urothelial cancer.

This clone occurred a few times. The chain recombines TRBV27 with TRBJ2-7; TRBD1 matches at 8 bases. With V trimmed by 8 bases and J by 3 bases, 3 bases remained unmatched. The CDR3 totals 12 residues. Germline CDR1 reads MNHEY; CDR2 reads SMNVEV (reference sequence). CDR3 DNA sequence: TGTGCCAGCGGACAGGGCGACTACGAGCAGTACTTC. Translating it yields CASGQGDYEQYF.

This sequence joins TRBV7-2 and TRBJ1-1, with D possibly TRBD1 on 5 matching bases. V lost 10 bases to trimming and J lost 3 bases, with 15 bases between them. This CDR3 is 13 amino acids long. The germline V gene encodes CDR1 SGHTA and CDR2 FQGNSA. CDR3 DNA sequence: TGTGCCACTCGGGGGGTGGGGCACACTGAAGCTTTCTTT. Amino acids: CATRGVGHTEAFF. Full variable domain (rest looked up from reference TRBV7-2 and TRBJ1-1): GAGVSQSPSNKVTEKGKDVELRCDPISGHTALYWYRQSLGQGLEFLIYFQGNSAPDKSGLPSDRFSAERTGGSVSTLTIQRTQQEDSAVYLCATRGVGHTEAFFGQGTRLTVV.

Written as DNA, the CDR3 is TGCAGCGTTAATAGCGGTGACAGATTAAACACTGAAGCTTTCTTT. This encodes CSVNSGDRLNTEAFF. This chain uses TRBV29-1 with TRBJ1-1; tentative D call: TRBD1 (5 bases). The CDR3 is 15 residues long. The germline gives CDR1 SQVTM, CDR2 ANQGSEA. Trimming cost V 5 bases and J 2 bases, with 18 bases left between them.

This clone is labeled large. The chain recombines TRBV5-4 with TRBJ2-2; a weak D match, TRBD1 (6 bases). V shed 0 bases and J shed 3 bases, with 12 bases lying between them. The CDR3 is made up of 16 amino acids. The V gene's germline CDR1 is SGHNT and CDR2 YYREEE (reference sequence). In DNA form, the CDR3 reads TGTGCCAGCAGCTTGGGGGGTCGACAGGACACCGGGGAGCTGTTTTTT. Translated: CASSLGGRQDTGELFF.

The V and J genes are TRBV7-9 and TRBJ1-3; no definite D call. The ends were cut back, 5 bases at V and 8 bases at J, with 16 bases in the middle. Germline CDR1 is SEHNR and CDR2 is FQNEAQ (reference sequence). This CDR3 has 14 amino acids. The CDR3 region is CASSLSRGIDTIYF. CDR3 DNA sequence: TGTGCCAGCAGCCTGAGCCGGGGTATAGACACCATATATTTT.